Listed here are 20 T cell receptor beta chains from one sample, sequenced in a study of type 1 regulatory T cells. Study results and caveats: Tr1 cells had a more restricted TCR repertoire than non-Tr1 cells.

MiXCR was run by TCRdb on the reads, yielding one entry per CDR3 protein. The table shows 65,000 to 80,000 distinct CDR3 sequences, with less than 25% occurring only once. Antigen specificity for these receptors is unknown. The specimen was cultured type 1 regulatory T (Tr1) cells, either the whole culture or a sorted fraction (not recorded which). The receptors come from a human donor in good health.

V gene TRBV10-3 combines with J gene TRBJ2-3, with no clear D. Germline CDR1 is ENHRY and CDR2 is SYGVKD. The CDR3 sequence is 13 residues long. V lost 3 bases, J lost 2 bases, and 6 bases lay in between. Here the CDR3 reads CAISDGFTDTQYF. CDR3 nucleotide sequence: TGTGCCATCAGTGATGGGTTCACAGATACGCAGTATTTT.

The chain recombines TRBV11-2 with TRBJ2-2; D unresolved. The CDR3 length is 16 residues. The V gene lost 0 bases and the J gene lost 1 base, with 9 bases spanning the gap. Germline values: CDR1 SGHAT, CDR2 FQNNGV. The CDR3 DNA follows: TGTGCCAGCAGCTTAGAACTACAAAGGAACACCGGGGAGCTGTTTTTT. Its protein product is CASSLELQRNTGELFF.

V and J are TRBV10-3 and TRBJ1-5; no definite D call. CDR3 length: 14 amino acids. Germline V gene lookup returns CDR1 ENHRY and CDR2 SYGVKD. V dropped 0 bases and J dropped 7 bases, with 10 bases sitting between them. CDR3 in DNA: TGTGCCATCAGTGAGTCGACTACCGGACAGCCCCAGCATTTT. Protein product: CAISESTTGQPQHF.

The V call is TRBV6-4, the J call TRBJ2-1, with 7 positions matching TRBD2. V trimming: 3 bases; J trimming: 3 bases; junction bases outside the gene matches: 2. The CDR3 covers 14 residues. Germline-derived CDR1 and CDR2 are MRHNA and SNTAGT. This chain's CDR3 is CASSEGGGYNEQFF. In nucleotides, the CDR3 is TGTGCCAGCAGTGAAGGCGGGGGCTACAATGAGCAGTTCTTC.

The table lists this clonotype with a count of one. A read error may produce the germline difference seen at one junction end. This chain connects TRBV12-3 or TRBV12-4 to TRBJ2-5; no clear D. There are 15 residues in the CDR3. For the CDR3, the DNA is TGTGCCGGCAGTCCTGGACGGATCCCTCGAGAGACCCAGTACTTC. Encoded protein: CAGSPGRIPRETQYF.

The chain links TRBV19 to TRBJ2-7; unclear D gene. The V end lost 6 bases, the J end lost 5 bases, and 14 bases lay between the germline ends. Looked up from germline, CDR1 is LNHDA and CDR2 is SQIVND (reference sequence). The CDR3 runs to 13 residues. CDR3 protein: CASSLQERDEQYF. CDR3 nucleotide sequence: TGTGCCAGTAGCCTGCAGGAGCGTGACGAGCAGTACTTC.

This clonotype was counted at least ten times. This chain uses TRBV5-1 with TRBJ1-6; tentative D call: TRBD1 (6 bases). Germline CDR1 reads SGHRS; CDR2 reads YFSETQ. CDR3 length equals 15 residues. V dropped 0 bases and J dropped 10 bases, with 14 bases sitting between them. In DNA, the CDR3 is TGCGCCAGCAGCTTGGAGGACAGCTTGGTCTCACCCCTCCACTTT. This gives the protein CASSLEDSLVSPLHF.

This chain joins TRBV7-2 and TRBJ1-1; no firm D call. The V end lost 3 bases, the J end lost 3 bases, and 2 bases lay between the germline ends. Per germline, CDR1 SGHTA and CDR2 FQGNSA. This CDR3 region has 11 residues. In nucleotides, the CDR3 is TGTGCCAGCAGCTTTTACACTGAAGCTTTCTTT. It translates to CASSFYTEAFF. The full variable domain, rest sourced from reference TRBV7-2 and TRBJ1-1, is GAGVSQSPSNKVTEKGKDVELRCDPISGHTALYWYRQSLGQGLEFLIYFQGNSAPDKSGLPSDRFSAERTGGSVSTLTIQRTQQEDSAVYLCASSFYTEAFFGQGTRLTVV.

The rearrangement joins TRBV6-5 to TRBJ2-7; tentative D call: TRBD1 (6 bases). CDR1 is MNHEY, CDR2 SVGAGI, per germline. Trimming took off 1 base at V and 7 bases at J, with 11 bases between the two ends. CDR3 length equals 13 residues. CDR3 region: CASSYWGTREQYF. The CDR3 DNA follows: TGTGCCAGCAGTTACTGGGGGACACGGGAGCAGTACTTC.

The chain recombines TRBV28 with TRBJ2-2; TRBD2 agrees at 7 bases. CDR1 MDHEN and CDR2 SYDVKM come from the germline V gene. The CDR3 has 14 amino acids. With 8 bases clipped from V and 5 bases from J, the junction kept 8 bases outside the gene matches. The CDR3, as DNA: TGTGCCAGCCGCCTCTCGCGGGAGACCGGGGAGCTGTTTTTT. Encoded protein: CASRLSRETGELFF.

This clonotype was observed many times. The chain is built from TRBV24-1 and TRBJ2-1, with a tentative D call TRBD2 (6 bases). The CDR3 is 17 residues long. The V gene lost 2 bases and the J gene lost 7 bases, with 20 bases spanning the gap. Germline V lookup: CDR1 KGHDR, CDR2 SFDVKD. The DNA of the CDR3 is TGTGCCACCAGTGATTCGGCCCCGGGACTGCTCTGGAATGAGCAGTTCTTC. It yields the protein CATSDSAPGLLWNEQFF.

To note about this clonotype: This may arise from a read error, as a much more abundant clone is one base away. A read error is likely, as this CDR3 ends without the conserved phenylalanine or tryptophan. The chain uses TRBV3-1 and TRBJ2-3, with TRBD2 as a possible D gene (6 bases). This CDR3 has 12 residues. Germline V gene sequence: CDR1 LGHDT, CDR2 YNNKEL (reference sequence). Trimming left V 0 bases short and J 8 bases short, with 6 bases between. The CDR3 protein is CASSQEEGTQYL. Written as DNA, the CDR3 is TGTGCCAGCAGCCAAGAGGAGGGTACGCAGTATCTT.

In this sample, this clonotype turned up a few times. This chain joins TRBV7-2 and TRBJ1-1; a possible D gene is TRBD1 (5 bases). The germline gives CDR1 SGHTA, CDR2 FQGNSA. V gave up 1 base and J gave up 7 bases, with 13 bases separating them. The CDR3 loop spans 14 amino acids. The CDR3 sequence: CASSLVGPSYEAFF. CDR3 nucleotides: TGTGCCAGCAGCTTAGTGGGGCCGTCCTATGAAGCTTTCTTT.

This clonotype was found once. The chain has TRBV7-9 and TRBJ2-5; D may be TRBD2 (5 bases). This CDR3 spans 13 amino acids. Deletions cut 5 bases from V and 4 bases from J, with 11 bases between. Germline CDR1 SEHNR, CDR2 FQNEAQ (reference sequence). The CDR3 DNA follows: TGTGCCAGCAGCCCGGGATTTAGAGAGACCCAGTACTTC. Its translation: CASSPGFRETQYF.

This clonotype was detected only a few times. This rearrangement joins TRBV14 to TRBJ2-6; D is perhaps TRBD2 (7 bases). V was pared by 4 bases and J by 0 bases, with 16 bases between. Looked up from germline, CDR1 is SGHDN and CDR2 is FVKESK. CDR3 length: 18 residues. The CDR3 DNA is TGTGCCAGCAGCCGAGAGGGGAGGGGGAGCTCTGGGGCCAACGTCCTGACTTTC. This translates into CASSREGRGSSGANVLTF.

The chain combines TRBV24-1 with TRBJ2-4; possible D gene TRBD2, 5 bases. Germline assignment: CDR1 KGHDR and CDR2 SFDVKD. Deletions cut 11 bases from V and 0 bases from J, with 10 bases between. CDR3 size: 13 residues. The CDR3 region has the DNA TGTGCCATAGTAGCGAGAGCCAAAAACATTCAGTACTTC. Translated: CAIVARAKNIQYF.

The V gene is TRBV7-2, the J gene TRBJ2-7, with D unclear. The ends were cut back, 4 bases at V and 3 bases at J, with 4 bases in the middle. The germline V gene encodes CDR1 SGHTA and CDR2 FQGNSA. There are 11 residues in the CDR3. Here the CDR3 DNA reads TGTGCCAGCAGCTCGTACTACGAGCAGTACTTC. This translates into CASSSYYEQYF.

The genes are TRBV4-3 and TRBJ2-2; D unresolved. V lost 0 bases to trimming and J lost 4 bases, with 9 bases between them. The germline CDR1 and CDR2 sequences are LGHNA and YSLEER. This CDR3 region has 15 residues. CDR3 region: CASSQDLGATGELFF. The CDR3, as DNA: TGCGCCAGCAGCCAAGATCTCGGAGCCACCGGGGAGCTGTTTTTT.

V is TRBV5-1 and J is TRBJ2-5; D perhaps matches TRBD1 (6 bases). The germline V and J ends were trimmed by 7 bases and 7 bases, with 20 bases remaining between them. The V gene's germline CDR1 is SGHRS and CDR2 YFSETQ. The CDR3 covers 14 residues. CDR3 sequence: CASSEQGGYGTQYF. The CDR3 DNA follows: TGCGCCAGCTCGGAACAGGGCGGCTATGGGACCCAGTACTTC.

As for this clonotype: At one boundary the junction diverges from the germline segment, which might be a read error. This sequence joins TRBV7-7 and TRBJ2-1; 12 bases map to TRBD2. This CDR3 is 15 amino acids long. Germline CDR1 is SSHAT and CDR2 is FNYEAQ (reference sequence). In DNA form, the CDR3 reads TGTGCTAGCAGCATTCGACTAGCGGGAGCGGATGAGCAGTTCTTC. This translates into CASSIRLAGADEQFF.